This TCR beta chain came from a study of Graves' ophthalmopathy and Graves' hyperthyroidism. Whole-study results and caveats: Stable hyperthyroidism and ophthalmopathy were told apart by a 13-signature model, which achieved roughly 89% sensitivity and around 80% specificity. With around 70% sensitivity and over 72% specificity, the model predicted ophthalmopathy progression. Blood also carried most expanded thyroid clonotypes exceeding 0.001 frequency.

Hyperthyroidism cases were recent diagnoses of under 2 months' duration in people aged 18 to 65. Trimming took off 2 bases at V and 6 bases at J, with 16 bases between the two ends. This CDR3 spans 15 amino acids. Germline CDR1 SEHNR, CDR2 FQNEAQ (reference sequence). Remarks on this clonotype: What it binds is not known.

Amplification from RNA transcripts yielded the TCR beta CDR3 regions. An initial RT-PCR round employing HTBI primers preceded a second-round multiplex PCR. From the multiplex PCR reads, TCRdb called clonotypes with MiXCR, one entry per CDR3 protein. The sample holds some 1.1 million distinct CDR3 sequences, about 36% seen once. This receptor was identified in an adult man with Graves' hyperthyroidism. The specimen sequenced was peripheral blood or thyroid tissue (not recorded which). This chain links TRBV7-9 with TRBJ1-1, with D maybe TRBD1 (6 bases). CDR3 nucleotide sequence: TGTGCCAGCAGCTTACAGACAGGAGAACAGGCTGAAGCTTTCTTT. Its translation is CASSLQTGEQAEAFF. Using reference TRBV7-9 and TRBJ1-1 for the parts outside the CDR3, the full variable domain is DTGVSQNPRHKITKRGQNVTFRCDPISEHNRLYWYRQTLGQGPEFLTYFQNEAQLEKSRLLSDRFSAERPKGSFSTLEIQRTEQGDSAMYLCASSLQTGEQAEAFFGQGTRLTVV.